This TCR beta chain was sequenced for a study of cytomegalovirus exposure and HLA in healthy donors. The ends were cut back, 7 bases at V and 1 base at J, with 13 bases in the middle. The CDR3 is made up of 14 amino acids. Germline CDR1 and CDR2: LNHDA and SQIVND (reference sequence). This clone was recorded once. PCR amplification relied on 60 Vbeta primers (plus 13 Jbeta primers). Assay: immunoSEQ multiplex PCR; the TCRdb copy retains only in-frame clones and omits some. This sample carries about 200,000 clones, roughly 68% of them seen once, and the ten largest clones take roughly 2.5%. The sequenced sample was PBMCs. The receptor was isolated from a man in his forties or fifties in good health and CMV-seropositive. The V gene is TRBV19, the J gene TRBJ1-2, with D possibly being TRBD1 (5 bases). The CDR3 here is CASTPRGSNYGYTF. The CDR3 coding sequence is TGTGCCAGTACCCCCCGGGGGAGTAACTATGGCTACACCTTC.